The following is a TCR beta chain sequence with its context. Antigen specificity is unknown. The source of the sample is a study of tumor-infiltrating lymphocytes in primary liver carcinoma. Overall study results and limits: Just about 7.5-25% of leading clones were found in every one of five regions.

TCR beta cDNA was prepared out of about 530 ng total RNA by means of a constant-region primer. Slightly modified ARM-PCR with three nested multiplex PCR rounds yielded TCR beta libraries. TCRdb ran MiXCR on the multiplex PCR reads and lists one entry per CDR3 protein. The sample comprises approximately 100,000 distinct CDR3 sequences, about 67% of which are singletons, and less than 15% rests with the top ten. Without any cell sorting, roughly 20-32 mg of bulk tissue yielded co-extracted RNA and DNA. Primary liver carcinoma in the patients was surgically resected. Samples came from superior, inferior, lateral poles and tumor centre. The TCR was taken from a woman aged 60-70 years with primary liver carcinoma and hepatitis B virus infection. The specimen sequenced was liver tumor tissue from sampling region 2. Subset given: tumor region T2, inferior pole.

CDR3 sequence reads: CASSFPGVGTYNEQFF. CDR3 bases: TGTGCCAGCAGTTTCCCCGGCGTCGGGACCTACAATGAGCAGTTCTTC. The chain carries TRBV28 and TRBJ2-1; TRBD2 is a possible D gene (5 bases). V dropped 3 bases and J dropped 2 bases, with 14 bases sitting between them. This CDR3 spans 16 amino acids. CDR1 MDHEN and CDR2 SYDVKM come from the germline V gene.